This T cell receptor (beta chain) was identified in a study of blood T cell repertoires in COVID-19. Points on this clone: The sample holds other DNA sequences that translate to the same CDR3.

From germline, CDR1 is MNHEY and CDR2 SVGAGI. V was pared by 2 bases and J by 6 bases, with 4 bases of the junction left unmatched. The CDR3 extends over 14 amino acids. TCRdb's table, derived via immunoSEQ multiplex PCR, lists solely in-frame clones and lacks some. The sample lists roughly 130,000 clones; just under 85% were seen once. The chain couples TRBV6-5 to TRBJ2-7; TRBD1 matches 10 bases. The sample consisted of peripheral blood. The TCR originated in a woman aged 45-59 years with acute or convalescent COVID-19. In DNA, the CDR3 is TGTGCCAGCAGTTACGGGACAGGGGTAGGCGAGCAGTACTTC. Encoded protein: CASSYGTGVGEQYF.